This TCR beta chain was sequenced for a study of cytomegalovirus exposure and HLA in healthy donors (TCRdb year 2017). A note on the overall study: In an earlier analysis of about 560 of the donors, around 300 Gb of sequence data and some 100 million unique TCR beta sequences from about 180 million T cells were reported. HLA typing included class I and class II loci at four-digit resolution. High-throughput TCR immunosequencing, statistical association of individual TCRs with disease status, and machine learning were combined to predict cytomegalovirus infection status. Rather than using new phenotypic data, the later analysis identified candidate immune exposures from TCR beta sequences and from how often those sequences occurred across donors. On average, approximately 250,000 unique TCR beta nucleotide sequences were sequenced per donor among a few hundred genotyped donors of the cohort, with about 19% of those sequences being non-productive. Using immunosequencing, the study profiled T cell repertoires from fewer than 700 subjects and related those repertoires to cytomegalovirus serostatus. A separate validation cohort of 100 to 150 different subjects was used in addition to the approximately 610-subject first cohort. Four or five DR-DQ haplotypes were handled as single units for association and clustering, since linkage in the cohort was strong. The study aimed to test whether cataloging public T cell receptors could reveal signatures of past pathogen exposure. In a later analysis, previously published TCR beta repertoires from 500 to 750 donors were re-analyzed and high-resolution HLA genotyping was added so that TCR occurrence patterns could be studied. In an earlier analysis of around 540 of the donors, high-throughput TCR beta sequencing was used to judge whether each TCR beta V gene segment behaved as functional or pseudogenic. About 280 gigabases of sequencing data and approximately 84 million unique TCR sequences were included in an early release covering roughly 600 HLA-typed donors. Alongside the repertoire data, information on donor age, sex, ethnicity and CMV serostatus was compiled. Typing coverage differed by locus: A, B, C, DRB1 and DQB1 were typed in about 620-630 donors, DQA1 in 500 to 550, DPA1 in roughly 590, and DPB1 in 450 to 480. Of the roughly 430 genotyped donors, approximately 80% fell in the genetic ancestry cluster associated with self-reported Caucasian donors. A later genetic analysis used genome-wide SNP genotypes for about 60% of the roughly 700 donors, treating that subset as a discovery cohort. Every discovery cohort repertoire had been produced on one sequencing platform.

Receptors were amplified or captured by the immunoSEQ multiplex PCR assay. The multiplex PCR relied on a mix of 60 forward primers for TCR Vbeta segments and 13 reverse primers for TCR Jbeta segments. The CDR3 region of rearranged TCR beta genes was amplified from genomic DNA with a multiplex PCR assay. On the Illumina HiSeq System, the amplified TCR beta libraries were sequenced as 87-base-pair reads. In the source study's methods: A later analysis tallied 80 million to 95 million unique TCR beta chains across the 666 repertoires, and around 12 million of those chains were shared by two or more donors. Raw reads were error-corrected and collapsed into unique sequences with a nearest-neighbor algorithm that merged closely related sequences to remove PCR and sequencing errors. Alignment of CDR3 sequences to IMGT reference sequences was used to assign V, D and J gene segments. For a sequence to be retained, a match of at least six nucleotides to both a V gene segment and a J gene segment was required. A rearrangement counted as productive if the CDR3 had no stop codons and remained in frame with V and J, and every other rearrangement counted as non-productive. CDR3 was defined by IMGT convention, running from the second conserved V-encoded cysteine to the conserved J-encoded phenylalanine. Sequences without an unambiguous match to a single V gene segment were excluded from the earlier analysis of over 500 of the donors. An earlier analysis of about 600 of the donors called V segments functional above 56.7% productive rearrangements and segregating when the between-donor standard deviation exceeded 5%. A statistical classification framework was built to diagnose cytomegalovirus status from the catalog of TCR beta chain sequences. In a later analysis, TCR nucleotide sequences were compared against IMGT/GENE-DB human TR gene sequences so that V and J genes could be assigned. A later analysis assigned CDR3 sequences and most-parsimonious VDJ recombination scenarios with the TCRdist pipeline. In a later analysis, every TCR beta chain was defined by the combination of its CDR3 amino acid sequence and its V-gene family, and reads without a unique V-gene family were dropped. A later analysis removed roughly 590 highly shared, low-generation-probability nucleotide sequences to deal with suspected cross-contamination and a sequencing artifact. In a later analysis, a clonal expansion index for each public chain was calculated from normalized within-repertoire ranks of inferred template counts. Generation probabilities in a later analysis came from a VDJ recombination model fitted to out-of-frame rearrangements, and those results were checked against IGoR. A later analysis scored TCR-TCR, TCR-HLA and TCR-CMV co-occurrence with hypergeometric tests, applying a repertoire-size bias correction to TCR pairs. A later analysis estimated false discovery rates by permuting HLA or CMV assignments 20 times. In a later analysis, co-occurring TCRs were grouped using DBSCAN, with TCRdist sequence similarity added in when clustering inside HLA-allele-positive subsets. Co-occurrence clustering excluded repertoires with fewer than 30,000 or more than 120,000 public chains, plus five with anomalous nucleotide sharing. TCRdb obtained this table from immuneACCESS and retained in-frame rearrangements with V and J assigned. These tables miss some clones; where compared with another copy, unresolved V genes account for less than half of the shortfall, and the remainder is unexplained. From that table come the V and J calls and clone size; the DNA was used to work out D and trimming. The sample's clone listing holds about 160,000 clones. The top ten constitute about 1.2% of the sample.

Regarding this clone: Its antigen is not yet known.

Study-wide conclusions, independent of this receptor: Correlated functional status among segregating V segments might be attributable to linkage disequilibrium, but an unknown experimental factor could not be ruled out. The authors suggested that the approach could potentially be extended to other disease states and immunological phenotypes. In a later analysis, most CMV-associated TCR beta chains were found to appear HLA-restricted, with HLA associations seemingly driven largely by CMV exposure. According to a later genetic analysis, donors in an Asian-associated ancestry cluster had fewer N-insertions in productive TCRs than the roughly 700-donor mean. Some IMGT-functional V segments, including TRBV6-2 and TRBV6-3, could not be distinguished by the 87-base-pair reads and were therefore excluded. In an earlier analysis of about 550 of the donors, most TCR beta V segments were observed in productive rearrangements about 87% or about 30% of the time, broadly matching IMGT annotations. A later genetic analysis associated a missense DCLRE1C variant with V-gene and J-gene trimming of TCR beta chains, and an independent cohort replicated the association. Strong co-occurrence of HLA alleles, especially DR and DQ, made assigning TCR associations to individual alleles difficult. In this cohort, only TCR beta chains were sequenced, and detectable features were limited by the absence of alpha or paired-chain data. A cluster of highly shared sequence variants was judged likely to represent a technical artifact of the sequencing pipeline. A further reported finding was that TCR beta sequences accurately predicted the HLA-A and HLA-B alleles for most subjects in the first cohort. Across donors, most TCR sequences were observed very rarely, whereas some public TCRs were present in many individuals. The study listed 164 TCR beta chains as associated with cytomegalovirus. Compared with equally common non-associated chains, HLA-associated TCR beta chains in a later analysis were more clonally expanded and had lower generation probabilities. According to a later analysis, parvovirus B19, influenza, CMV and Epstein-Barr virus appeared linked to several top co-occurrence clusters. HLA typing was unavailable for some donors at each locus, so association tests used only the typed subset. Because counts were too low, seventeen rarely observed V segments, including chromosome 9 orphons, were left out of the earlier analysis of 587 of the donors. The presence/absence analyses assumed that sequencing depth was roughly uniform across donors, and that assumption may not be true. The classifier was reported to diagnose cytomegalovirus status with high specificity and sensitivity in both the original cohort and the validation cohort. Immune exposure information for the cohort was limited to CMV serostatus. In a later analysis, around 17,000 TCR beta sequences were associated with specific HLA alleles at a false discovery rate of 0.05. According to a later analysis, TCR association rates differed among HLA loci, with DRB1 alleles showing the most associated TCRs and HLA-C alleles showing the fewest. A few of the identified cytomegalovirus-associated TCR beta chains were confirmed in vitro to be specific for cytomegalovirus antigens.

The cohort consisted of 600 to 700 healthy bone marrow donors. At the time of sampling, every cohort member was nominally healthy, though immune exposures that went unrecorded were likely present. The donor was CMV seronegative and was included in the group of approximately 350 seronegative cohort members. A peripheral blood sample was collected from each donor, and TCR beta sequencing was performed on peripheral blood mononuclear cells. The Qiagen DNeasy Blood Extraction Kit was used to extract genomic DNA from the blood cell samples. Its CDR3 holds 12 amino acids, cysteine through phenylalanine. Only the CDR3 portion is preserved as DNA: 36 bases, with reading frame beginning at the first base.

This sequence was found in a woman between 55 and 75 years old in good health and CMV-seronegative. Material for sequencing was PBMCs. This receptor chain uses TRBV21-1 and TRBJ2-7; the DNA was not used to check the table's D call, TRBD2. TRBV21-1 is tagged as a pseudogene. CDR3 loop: CASSTRDYEQYF. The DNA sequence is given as TGTGCCAGCAGCACTCGAGATTACGAGCAGTACTTC.